This T cell receptor beta chain derives from a study of cytotoxic CD8 clonotypes in ibrutinib-treated CLL. The wider study: Samples showed on average approximately 270,000 productive templates and tens of thousands of productive rearrangements.

From germline, CDR1 is SNHLY and CDR2 FYNNEI. Deletions cut 10 bases from V and 0 bases from J, with 14 bases between. The CDR3 extends over 14 amino acids. This clone was detected only a few times. Antigen specificity is unknown. The method was immunoSEQ multiplex PCR; TCRdb's version includes in-frame clones alone and lacks a portion of them. This table has approximately 84,000 clones, 75% to 85% appearing once. General observations from the study: Clonality was higher at ibrutinib response and returned toward baseline at progression. Patients showed higher baseline clonality than age-matched healthy donors, and it tracked circulating CD8+ T-cell counts.

V is TRBV2 and J is TRBJ2-3, with TRBD2 as a possible D gene (6 bases). This material consisted of PBMCs, taken after 12 months of ibrutinib treatment. The receptor's source is a human donor with chronic lymphocytic leukemia. CDR3 loop: CATTGTSSTDTQYF. The DNA of the CDR3 is TGTGCCACCACCGGGACTTCTAGCACAGATACGCAGTATTTT.